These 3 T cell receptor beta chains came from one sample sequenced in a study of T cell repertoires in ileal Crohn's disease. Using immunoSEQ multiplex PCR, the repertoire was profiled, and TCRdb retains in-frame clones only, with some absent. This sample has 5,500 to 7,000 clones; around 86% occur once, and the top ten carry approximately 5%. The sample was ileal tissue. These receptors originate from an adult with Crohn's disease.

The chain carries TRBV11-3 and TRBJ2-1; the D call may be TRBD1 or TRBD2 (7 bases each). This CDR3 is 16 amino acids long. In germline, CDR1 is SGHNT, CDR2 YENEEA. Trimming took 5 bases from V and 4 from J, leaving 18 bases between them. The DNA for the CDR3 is TGTGCCAGCAGCCGCGGCGGGGGACAGCTATACAATGAGCAGTTCTTC. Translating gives CASSRGGGQLYNEQFF.

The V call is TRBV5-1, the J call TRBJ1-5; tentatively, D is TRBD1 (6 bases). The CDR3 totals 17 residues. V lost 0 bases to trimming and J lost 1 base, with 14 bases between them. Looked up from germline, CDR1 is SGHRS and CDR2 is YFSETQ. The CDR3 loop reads CASSLAFPGASNQPQHF. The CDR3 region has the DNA TGCGCCAGCAGCTTGGCGTTTCCAGGGGCGAGCAATCAGCCCCAGCATTTT.

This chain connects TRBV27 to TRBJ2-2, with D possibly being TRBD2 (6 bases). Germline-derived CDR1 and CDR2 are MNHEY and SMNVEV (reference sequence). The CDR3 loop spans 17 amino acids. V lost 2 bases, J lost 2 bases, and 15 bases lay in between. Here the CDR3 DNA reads TGTGCCAGCAGTTTAGGGGCCATCGGGGGAAACACCGGGGAGCTGTTTTTT. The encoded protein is CASSLGAIGGNTGELFF.